One sample yielded the 5 T cell receptor beta chains listed below, sequenced in a study of CD8+CD57+ T cells in acquired aplastic anemia. Genomic DNA served as template for TCR beta VDJ and CDR3 profiling. TCRdb re-called the reads with MiXCR, one entry per CDR3 protein. The table records a few hundred thousand distinct CDR3 sequences, roughly 35% of them present only once. The sequencing sample was made of sorted CD4+, CD8+, or CD8+CD57+ T cells (not recorded which) from PBMCs. All receptors come from a human donor in good health, serving as a control.

This clonotype was detected ten times or more. This chain connects TRBV6-1 to TRBJ1-6; D is ambiguous. Germline loops: CDR1 MNHNS, CDR2 SASEGT. The length of the CDR3 is 16 residues. With 2 bases removed from V and 3 bases from J, the gap between germline ends came to 11 bases. CDR3 coding DNA: TGTGCCAGCAGTGAAACAGACTTATTCTATAATTCACCCCTCCACTTT. Residues: CASSETDLFYNSPLHF.

Only a few counts were recorded for this clonotype. V usage is TRBV11-2 and J usage is TRBJ2-1; 9 bases match TRBD2. Trimming took 2 bases from V and 5 from J; bases not matched to a gene: 16. From germline, CDR1 is SGHAT and CDR2 FQNNGV. CDR3 length equals 19 residues. In nucleotides, the CDR3 is TGTGCCAGCAGCTTACGTCTAACCACTGCGGGAGGGACAGACAATGAGCAGTTCTTC. Residues: CASSLRLTTAGGTDNEQFF. Variable domain in full (rest from reference TRBV11-2 and TRBJ2-1): EAGVAQSPRYKIIEKRQSVAFWCNPISGHATLYWYQQILGQGPKLLIQFQNNGVVDDSQLPKDRFSAERLKGVDSTLKIQPAKLEDSAVYLCASSLRLTTAGGTDNEQFFGPGTRLTVL.

Many counts were recorded for this clonotype. This sequence joins TRBV2 and TRBJ2-7; D is perhaps TRBD1 or TRBD2 (7 bases each). Germline CDR1 is SNHLY and CDR2 is FYNNEI. The germline V and J ends were trimmed by 3 bases and 3 bases, with 24 bases remaining between them. The CDR3 runs 18 residues. The CDR3 loop reads CASSDSGEGARSLYEQYF. The CDR3 coding sequence is TGTGCCAGCAGTGACTCCGGGGAGGGGGCGAGGAGCCTCTACGAGCAGTACTTC.

The CDR3 here is CASSALFTGETQYF. DNA of the CDR3: TGTGCCAGCAGTGCCCTGTTTACAGGGGAGACCCAGTACTTC. The chain uses TRBV6-1 and TRBJ2-5, with a possible D match to TRBD1 (6 bases). Trimming removed 4 bases at V and 5 bases at J, with 14 bases between. Germline V lookup: CDR1 MNHNS, CDR2 SASEGT. This CDR3 region has 14 residues.

The table lists this clonotype with many counts. The CDR3 nucleotides read TGTGCCAGCAGCGCCATCCAGGGGCAGCCCCAGCATTTT. Residues: CASSAIQGQPQHF. The gene calls are TRBV2 and TRBJ1-5; D perhaps matches TRBD1 (6 bases). V was pared by 6 bases and J by 7 bases, with 13 bases between. CDR1 is SNHLY, CDR2 FYNNEI, per germline. The CDR3 length is 13 residues. Combining the CDR3 with reference TRBV2 and TRBJ1-5 gives the whole variable domain EPEVTQTPSHQVTQMGQEVILRCVPISNHLYFYWYRQILGQKVEFLVSFYNNEISEKSEIFDDQFSVERPDGSNFTLKIRSTKLEDSAMYFCASSAIQGQPQHFGDGTRLSIL.